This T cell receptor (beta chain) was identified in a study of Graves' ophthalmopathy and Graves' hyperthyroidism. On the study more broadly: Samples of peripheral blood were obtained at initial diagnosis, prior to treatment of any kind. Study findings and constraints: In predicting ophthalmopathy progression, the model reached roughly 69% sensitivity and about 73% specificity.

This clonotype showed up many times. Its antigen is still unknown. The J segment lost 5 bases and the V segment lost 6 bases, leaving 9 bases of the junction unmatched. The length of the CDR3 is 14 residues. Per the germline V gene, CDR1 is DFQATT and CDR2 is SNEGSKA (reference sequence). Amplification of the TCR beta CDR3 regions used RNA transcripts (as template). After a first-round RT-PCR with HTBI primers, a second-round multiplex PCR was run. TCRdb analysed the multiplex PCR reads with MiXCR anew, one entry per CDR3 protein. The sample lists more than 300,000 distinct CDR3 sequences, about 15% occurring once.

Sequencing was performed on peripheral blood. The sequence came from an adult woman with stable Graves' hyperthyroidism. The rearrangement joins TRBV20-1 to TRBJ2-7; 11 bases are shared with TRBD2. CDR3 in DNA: TGCAGTGCCGACCTAGCGGGAGGACTCCACGAGCAGTACTTC. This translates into CSADLAGGLHEQYF.